One T cell receptor (beta chain) is described in this entry. This specimen belongs to a study of blood T cell repertoires in COVID-19. Trimming took off 4 bases at V and 2 bases at J, with 9 bases between the two ends. Germline assignment: CDR1 MNHEY and CDR2 SMNVEV (reference sequence). The CDR3 sequence is 15 residues long. TCRdb keeps only in-frame clones here, not all; method: immunoSEQ multiplex PCR. The table records 200,000 to 250,000 clones, roughly 80% of them present only once. This chain joins TRBV27 and TRBJ2-6; perhaps TRBD1 as D (6 bases). The clonotype originates from a man aged 30-40 years with active or convalescent COVID-19. The sample was peripheral blood. Here the CDR3 reads CASSSQGAGANVLTF. CDR3 nucleotides: TGTGCCAGCAGTTCACAGGGTGCTGGGGCCAACGTCCTGACTTTC.